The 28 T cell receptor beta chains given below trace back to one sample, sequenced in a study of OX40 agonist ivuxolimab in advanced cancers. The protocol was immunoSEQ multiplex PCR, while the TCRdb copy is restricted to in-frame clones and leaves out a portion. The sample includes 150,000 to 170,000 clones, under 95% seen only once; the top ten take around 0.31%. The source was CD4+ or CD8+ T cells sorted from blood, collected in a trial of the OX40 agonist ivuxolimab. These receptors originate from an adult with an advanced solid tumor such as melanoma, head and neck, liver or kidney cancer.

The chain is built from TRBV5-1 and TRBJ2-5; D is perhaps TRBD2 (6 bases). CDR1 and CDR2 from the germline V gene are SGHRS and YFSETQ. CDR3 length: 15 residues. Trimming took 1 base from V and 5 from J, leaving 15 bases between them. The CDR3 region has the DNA TGCGCCAGCAGCTTGCGGTTGGAGGGCTGGGAGACCCAGTACTTC. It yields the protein CASSLRLEGWETQYF. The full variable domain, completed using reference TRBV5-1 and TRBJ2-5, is KAGVTQTPRYLIKTRGQQVTLSCSPISGHRSVSWYQQTPGQGLQFLFEYFSETQRNKGNFPGRFSGRQFSNSRSEMNVSTLELGDSALYLCASSLRLEGWETQYFGPGTRLLVL.

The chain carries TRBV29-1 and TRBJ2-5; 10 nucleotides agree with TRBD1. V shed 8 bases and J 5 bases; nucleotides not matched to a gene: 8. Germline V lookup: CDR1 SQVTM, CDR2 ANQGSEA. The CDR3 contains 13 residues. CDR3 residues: CSTRTGGGETQYF. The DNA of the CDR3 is TGCAGCACCCGGACAGGGGGAGGGGAGACCCAGTACTTC.

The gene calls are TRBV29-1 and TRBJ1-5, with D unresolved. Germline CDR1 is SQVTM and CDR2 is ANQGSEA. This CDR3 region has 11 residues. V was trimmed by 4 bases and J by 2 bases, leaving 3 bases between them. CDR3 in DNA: TGCAGCGTTGTTCGCAATCAGCCCCAGCATTTT. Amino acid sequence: CSVVRNQPQHF.

The CDR3 sequence is CASSSPASAGSNEQFF. CDR3 DNA: TGTGCCAGCAGCTCCCCCGCTAGCGCCGGTAGTAATGAGCAGTTCTTC. This chain links TRBV5-8 with TRBJ2-1; D perhaps matches TRBD2 (6 bases). V lost 3 bases to trimming and J lost 7 bases, with 20 bases between them. Germline lookup yields CDR1 SGHTS and CDR2 YDEGEE. The CDR3 has 16 residues.

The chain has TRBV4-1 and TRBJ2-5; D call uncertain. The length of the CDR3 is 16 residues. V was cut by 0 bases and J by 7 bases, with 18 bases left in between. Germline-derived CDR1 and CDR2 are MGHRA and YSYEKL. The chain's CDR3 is CASSQDEALGVGTQYF. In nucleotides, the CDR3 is TGCGCCAGCAGCCAAGATGAGGCTTTGGGTGTAGGGACCCAGTACTTC.

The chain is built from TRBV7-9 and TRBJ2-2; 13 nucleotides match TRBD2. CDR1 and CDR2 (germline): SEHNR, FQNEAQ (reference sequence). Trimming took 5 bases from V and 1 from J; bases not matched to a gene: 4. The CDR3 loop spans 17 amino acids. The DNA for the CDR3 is TGTGCCAGCAGCCGGACTAGCGGGAGCATGAACACCGGGGAGCTGTTTTTT. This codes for CASSRTSGSMNTGELFF.

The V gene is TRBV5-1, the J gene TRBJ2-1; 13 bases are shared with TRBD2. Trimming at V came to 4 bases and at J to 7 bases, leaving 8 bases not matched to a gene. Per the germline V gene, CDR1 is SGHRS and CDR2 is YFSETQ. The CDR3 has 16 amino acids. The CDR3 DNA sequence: TGCGCCAGCAGCGGAGGACTAGCGGGGGCCTCTAATGAGCAGTTCTTC. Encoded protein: CASSGGLAGASNEQFF.

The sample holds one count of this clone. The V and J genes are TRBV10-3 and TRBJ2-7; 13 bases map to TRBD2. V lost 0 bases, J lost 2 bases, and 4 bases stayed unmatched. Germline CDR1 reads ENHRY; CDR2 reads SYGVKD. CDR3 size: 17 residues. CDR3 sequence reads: CAISESRGTSGTYEQYF. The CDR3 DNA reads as TGTGCCATCAGTGAGTCTAGAGGGACTAGCGGGACCTACGAGCAGTACTTC.

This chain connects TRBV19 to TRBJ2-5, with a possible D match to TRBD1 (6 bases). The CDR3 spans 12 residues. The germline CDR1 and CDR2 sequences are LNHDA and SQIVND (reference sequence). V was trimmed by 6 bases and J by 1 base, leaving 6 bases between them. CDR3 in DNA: TGTGCCAGTAGACAGGGCCAAGAGACCCAGTACTTC. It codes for CASRQGQETQYF.

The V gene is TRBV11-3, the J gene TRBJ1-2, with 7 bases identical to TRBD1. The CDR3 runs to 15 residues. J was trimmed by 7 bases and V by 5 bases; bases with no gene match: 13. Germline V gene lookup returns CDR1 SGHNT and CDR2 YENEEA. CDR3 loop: CASSPNLQGWSGYTF. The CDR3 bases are TGTGCCAGCAGCCCAAACCTACAGGGGTGGTCTGGCTACACCTTC. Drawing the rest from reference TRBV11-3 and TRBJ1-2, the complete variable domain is EAGVVQSPRYKIIEKKQPVAFWCNPISGHNTLYWYLQNLGQGPELLIRYENEEAVDDSQLPKDRFSAERLKGVDSTLKIQPAELGDSAVYLCASSPNLQGWSGYTFGSGTRLTVV.

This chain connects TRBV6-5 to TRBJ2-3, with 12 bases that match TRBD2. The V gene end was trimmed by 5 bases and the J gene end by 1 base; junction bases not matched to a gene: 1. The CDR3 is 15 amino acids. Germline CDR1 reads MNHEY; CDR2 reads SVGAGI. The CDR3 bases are TGTGCCAGCAGTCGACTAGCGGGGGGCACAGATACGCAGTATTTT. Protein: CASSRLAGGTDTQYF.

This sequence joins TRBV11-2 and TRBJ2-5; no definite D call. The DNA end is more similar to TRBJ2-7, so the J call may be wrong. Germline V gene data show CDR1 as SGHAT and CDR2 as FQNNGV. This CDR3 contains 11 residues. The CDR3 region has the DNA TGTGCCAGCAGCTCCCCCCACGAGCAGTACTTC. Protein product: CASSSPHEQYF.

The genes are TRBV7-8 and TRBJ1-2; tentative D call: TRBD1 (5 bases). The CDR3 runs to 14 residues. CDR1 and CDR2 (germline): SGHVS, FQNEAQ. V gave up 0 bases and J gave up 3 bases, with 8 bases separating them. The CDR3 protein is CASSLARVDYGYTF. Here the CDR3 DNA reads TGTGCCAGCAGCTTAGCCAGGGTAGACTATGGCTACACCTTC.

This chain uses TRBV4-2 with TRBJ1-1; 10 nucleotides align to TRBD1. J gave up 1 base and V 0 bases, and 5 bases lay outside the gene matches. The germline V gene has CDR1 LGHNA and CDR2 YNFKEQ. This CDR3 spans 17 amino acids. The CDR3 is CASSQDRDRGPNTEAFF. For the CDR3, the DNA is TGTGCCAGCAGCCAAGACAGGGACAGGGGACCGAACACTGAAGCTTTCTTT.

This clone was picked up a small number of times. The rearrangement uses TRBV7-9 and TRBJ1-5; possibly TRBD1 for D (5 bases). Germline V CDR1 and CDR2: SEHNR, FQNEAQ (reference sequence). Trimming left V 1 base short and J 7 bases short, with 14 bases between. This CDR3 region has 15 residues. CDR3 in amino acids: CASSLGGRRLQPQHF. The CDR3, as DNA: TGTGCCAGCAGCTTAGGGGGCAGGCGTCTACAGCCCCAGCATTTT. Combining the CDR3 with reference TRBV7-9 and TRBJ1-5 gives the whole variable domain DTGVSQNPRHKITKRGQNVTFRCDPISEHNRLYWYRQTLGQGPEFLTYFQNEAQLEKSRLLSDRFSAERPKGSFSTLEIQRTEQGDSAMYLCASSLGGRRLQPQHFGDGTRLSIL.

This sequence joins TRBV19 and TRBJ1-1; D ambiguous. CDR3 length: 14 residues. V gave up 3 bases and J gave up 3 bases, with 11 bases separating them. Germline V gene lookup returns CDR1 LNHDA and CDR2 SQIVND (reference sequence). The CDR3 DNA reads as TGTGCCAGTAGTATGGTGCGGTCTTACACTGAAGCTTTCTTT. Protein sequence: CASSMVRSYTEAFF.

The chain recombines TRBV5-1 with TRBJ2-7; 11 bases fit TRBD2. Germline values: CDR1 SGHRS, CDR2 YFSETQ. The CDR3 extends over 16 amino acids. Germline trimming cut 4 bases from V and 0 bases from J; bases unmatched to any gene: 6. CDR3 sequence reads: CASSKGLAVTSYEQYF. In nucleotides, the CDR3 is TGCGCCAGCAGCAAGGGACTAGCGGTTACCTCCTACGAGCAGTACTTC.

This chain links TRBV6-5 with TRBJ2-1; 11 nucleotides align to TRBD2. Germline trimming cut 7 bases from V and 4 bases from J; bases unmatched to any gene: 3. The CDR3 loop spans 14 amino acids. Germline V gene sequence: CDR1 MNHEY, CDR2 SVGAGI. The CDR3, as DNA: TGTGCCAGCACCCTAGCGGGGGGTTACAATGAGCAGTTCTTC. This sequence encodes CASTLAGGYNEQFF.

The CDR3 here is CASSQESATYGYTF. The CDR3 region has the DNA TGCGCCAGCAGCCAAGAATCGGCTACGTATGGCTACACCTTC. The chain couples TRBV4-1 to TRBJ1-2; D call uncertain. The CDR3 totals 14 residues. Trimming left V 0 bases short and J 5 bases short, with 10 bases between. CDR1 is MGHRA, CDR2 YSYEKL, per germline.

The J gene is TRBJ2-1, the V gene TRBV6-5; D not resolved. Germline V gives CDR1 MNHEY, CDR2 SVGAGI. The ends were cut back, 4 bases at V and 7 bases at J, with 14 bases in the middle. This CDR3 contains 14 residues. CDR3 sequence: CASSFWTVDNEQFF. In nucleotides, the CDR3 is TGTGCCAGCAGTTTTTGGACGGTCGATAATGAGCAGTTCTTC.

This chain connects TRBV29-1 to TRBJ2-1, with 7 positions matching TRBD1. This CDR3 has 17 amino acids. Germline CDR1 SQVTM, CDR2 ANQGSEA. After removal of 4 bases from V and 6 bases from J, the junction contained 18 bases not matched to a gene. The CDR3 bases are TGCAGCGTTGGTCTTTTCCACAGGGGTCCTACGACCAATGAGCAGTTCTTC. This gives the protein CSVGLFHRGPTTNEQFF.

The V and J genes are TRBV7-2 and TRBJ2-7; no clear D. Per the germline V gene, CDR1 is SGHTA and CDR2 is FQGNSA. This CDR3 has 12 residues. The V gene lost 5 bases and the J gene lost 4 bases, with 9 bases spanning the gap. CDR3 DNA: TGTGCCAGCAGCCGCCCCCCTTACGAGCAGTACTTC. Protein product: CASSRPPYEQYF.

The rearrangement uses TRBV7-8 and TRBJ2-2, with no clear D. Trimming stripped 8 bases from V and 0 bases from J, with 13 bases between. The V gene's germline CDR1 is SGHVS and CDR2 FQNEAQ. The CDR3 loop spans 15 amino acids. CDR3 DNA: TGTGCCAGCCTCCGGGCGGCCTCGAACACCGGGGAGCTGTTTTTT. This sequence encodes CASLRAASNTGELFF.

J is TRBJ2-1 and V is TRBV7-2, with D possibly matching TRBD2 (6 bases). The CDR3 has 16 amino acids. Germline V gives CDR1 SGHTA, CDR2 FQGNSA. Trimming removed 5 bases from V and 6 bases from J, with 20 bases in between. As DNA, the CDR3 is TGTGCCAGCAGCCGTCAACCCGGGACTTACTCCAATGAGCAGTTCTTC. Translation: CASSRQPGTYSNEQFF. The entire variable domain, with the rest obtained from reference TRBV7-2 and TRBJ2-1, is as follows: GAGVSQSPSNKVTEKGKDVELRCDPISGHTALYWYRQSLGQGLEFLIYFQGNSAPDKSGLPSDRFSAERTGGSVSTLTIQRTQQEDSAVYLCASSRQPGTYSNEQFFGPGTRLTVL.

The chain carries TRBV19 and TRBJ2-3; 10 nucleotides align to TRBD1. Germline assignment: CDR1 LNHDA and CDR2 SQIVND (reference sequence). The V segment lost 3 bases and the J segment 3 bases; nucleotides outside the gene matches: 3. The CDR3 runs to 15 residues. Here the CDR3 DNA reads TGTGCCAGTAGTATGGGACAGGGGCGGACAGATACGCAGTATTTT. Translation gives CASSMGQGRTDTQYF.

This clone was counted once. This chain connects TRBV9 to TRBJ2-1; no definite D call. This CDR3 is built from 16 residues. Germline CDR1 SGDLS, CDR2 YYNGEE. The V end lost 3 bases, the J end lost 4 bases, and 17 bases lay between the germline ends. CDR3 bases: TGTGCCAGCAGCGGCACACCCGGTTTAGTGTACAATGAGCAGTTCTTC. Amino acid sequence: CASSGTPGLVYNEQFF. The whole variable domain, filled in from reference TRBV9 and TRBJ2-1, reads DSGVTQTPKHLITATGQRVTLRCSPRSGDLSVYWYQQSLDQGLQFLIQYYNGEERAKGNILERFSAQQFPDLHSELNLSSLELGDSALYFCASSGTPGLVYNEQFFGPGTRLTVL.

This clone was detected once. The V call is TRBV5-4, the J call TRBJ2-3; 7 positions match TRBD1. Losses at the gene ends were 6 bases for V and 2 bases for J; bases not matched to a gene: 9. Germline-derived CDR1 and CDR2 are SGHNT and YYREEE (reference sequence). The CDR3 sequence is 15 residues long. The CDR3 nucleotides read TGTGCCAGCACCCCAGGGGGACGGCTCACAGATACGCAGTATTTT. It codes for CASTPGGRLTDTQYF.

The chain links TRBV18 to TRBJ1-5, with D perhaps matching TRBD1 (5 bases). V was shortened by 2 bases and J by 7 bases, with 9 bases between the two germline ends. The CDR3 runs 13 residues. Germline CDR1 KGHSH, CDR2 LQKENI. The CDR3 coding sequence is TGTGCCAGCTCACCAGGCAGGGTGCAGCCCCAGCATTTT. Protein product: CASSPGRVQPQHF.